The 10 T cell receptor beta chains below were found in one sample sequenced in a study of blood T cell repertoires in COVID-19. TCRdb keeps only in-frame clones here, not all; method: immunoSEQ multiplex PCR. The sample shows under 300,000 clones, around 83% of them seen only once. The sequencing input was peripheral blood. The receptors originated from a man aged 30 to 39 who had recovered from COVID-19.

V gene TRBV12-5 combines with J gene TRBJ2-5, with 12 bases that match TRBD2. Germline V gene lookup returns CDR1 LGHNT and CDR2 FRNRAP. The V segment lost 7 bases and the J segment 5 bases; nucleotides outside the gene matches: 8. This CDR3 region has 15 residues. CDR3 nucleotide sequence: TGTGCTAGTGCCCCCCTAGCGGGGGGGCCGGAGACCCAGTACTTC. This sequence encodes CASAPLAGGPETQYF.

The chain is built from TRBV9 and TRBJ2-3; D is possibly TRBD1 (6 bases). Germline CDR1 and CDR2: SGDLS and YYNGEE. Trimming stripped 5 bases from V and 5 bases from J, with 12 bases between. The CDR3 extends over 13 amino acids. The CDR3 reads CASSTPGQDTQYF. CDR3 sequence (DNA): TGTGCCAGCAGTACCCCGGGACAAGATACGCAGTATTTT.

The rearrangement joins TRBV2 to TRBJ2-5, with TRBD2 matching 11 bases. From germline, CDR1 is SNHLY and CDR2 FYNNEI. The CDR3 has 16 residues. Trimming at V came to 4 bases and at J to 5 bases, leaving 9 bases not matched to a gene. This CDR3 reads CASSALIAGGRETQYF. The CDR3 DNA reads TGTGCCAGCAGTGCCCTTATAGCGGGGGGGCGGGAGACCCAGTACTTC.

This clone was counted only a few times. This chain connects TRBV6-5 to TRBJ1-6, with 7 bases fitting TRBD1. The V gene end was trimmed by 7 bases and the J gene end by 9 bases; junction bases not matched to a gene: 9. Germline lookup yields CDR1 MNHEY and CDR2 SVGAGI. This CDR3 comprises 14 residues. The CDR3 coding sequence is TGTGCCAGCACCGAGACAGGGCTTGGTTCACCCCTCCACTTT. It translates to CASTETGLGSPLHF.

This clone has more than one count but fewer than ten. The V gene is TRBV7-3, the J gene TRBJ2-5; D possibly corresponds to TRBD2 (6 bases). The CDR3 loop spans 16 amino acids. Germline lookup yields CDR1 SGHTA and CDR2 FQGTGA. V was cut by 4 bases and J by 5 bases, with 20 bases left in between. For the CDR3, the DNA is TGTGCCAGCAGCTCCACCGGGGACTCCTCAGGGGAGACCCAGTACTTC. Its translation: CASSSTGDSSGETQYF.

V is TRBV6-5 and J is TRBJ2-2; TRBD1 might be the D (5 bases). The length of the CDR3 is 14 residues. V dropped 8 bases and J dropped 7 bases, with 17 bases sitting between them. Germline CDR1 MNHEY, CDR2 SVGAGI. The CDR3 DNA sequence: TGTGCCAGCGTGCTCTTGACAGATAGCGGGGAGCTGTTTTTT. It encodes CASVLLTDSGELFF.

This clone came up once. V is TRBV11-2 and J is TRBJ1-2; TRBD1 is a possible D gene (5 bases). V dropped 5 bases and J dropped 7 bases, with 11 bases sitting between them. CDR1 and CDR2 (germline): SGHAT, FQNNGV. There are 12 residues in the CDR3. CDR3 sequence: CASSPRGGGYTF. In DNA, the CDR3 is TGTGCCAGCAGCCCGCGGGGGGGTGGCTACACCTTC.

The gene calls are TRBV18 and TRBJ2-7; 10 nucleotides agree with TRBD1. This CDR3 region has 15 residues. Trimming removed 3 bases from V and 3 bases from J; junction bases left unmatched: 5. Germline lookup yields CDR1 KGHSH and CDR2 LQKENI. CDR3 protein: CASSPGTGAFYEQYV. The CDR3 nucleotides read TGTGCCAGCTCACCCGGGACAGGGGCTTTCTACGAGCAGTACGTC.

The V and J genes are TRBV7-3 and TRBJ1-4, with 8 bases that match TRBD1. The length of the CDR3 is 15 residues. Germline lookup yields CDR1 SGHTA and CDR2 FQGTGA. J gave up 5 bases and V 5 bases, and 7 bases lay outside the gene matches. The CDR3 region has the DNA TGTGCCAGCAGCGAACCCGGACAGGGAAATGAAAAACTGTTTTTT. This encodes CASSEPGQGNEKLFF.

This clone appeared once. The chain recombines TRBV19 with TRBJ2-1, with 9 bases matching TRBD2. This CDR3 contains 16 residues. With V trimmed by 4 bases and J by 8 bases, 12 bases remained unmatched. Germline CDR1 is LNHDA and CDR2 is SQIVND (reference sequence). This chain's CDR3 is CASSSGGALNRDEQFF. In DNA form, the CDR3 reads TGTGCCAGTAGTAGCGGGGGGGCCTTGAACCGCGATGAGCAGTTCTTC.